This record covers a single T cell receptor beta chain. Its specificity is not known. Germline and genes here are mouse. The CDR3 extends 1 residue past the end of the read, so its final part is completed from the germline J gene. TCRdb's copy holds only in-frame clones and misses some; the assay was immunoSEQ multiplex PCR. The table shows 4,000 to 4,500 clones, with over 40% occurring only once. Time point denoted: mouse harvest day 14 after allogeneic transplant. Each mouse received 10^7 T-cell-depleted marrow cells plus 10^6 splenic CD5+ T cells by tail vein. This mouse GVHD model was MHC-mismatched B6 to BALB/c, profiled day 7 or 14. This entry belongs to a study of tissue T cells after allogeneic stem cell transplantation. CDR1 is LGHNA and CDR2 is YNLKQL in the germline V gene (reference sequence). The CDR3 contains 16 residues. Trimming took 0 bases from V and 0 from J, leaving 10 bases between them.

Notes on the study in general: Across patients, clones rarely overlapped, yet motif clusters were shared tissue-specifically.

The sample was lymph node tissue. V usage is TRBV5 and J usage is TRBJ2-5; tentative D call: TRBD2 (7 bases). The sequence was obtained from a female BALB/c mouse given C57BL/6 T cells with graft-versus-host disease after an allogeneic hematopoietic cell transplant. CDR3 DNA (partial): TGTGCCAGCAGCCAAGAAGGGGGGGTTAACCAAGACACCCAGTAC. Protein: CASSQEGGVNQDTQY. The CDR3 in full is CASSQEGGVNQDTQYF.